One sample yielded the 21 T cell receptor beta chains listed below, sequenced in a study of STAT5B mutations in CD4+ large granular lymphocyte leukemia. Using immunoSEQ multiplex PCR, the repertoire was profiled, and TCRdb retains in-frame clones only, with some absent. Among 37,000 or so clones listed, 81% were seen once. The material sequenced was CD4+ T cells from blood buffy coats. The receptors shown here come from a human donor in good health.

The CDR3 nucleotides are TGTGCCAGCAGCCCGAAGACTAGCGGGAACACAGATACGCAGTATTTT. Amino acid sequence: CASSPKTSGNTDTQYF. V is TRBV4-2 and J is TRBJ2-3; 11 bases align to TRBD2. The junction had 5 bases not matched to a gene; V was cut back by 4 bases and J by 2 bases. This CDR3 contains 16 residues. The V gene's germline CDR1 is LGHNA and CDR2 YNFKEQ.

This chain links TRBV21-1 with TRBJ2-7; TRBD2 is the table's D call, not checked against the DNA. TRBV21-1 is a pseudogene segment. There are 15 residues in the CDR3. The CDR3: CASSNRFSLSYEQYF. The CDR3 DNA sequence: TGTGCCAGCAGCAACCGGTTCTCCCTCTCCTACGAGCAGTACTTC.

The V gene is TRBV7-9, the J gene TRBJ2-6; the D call may be TRBD1 or TRBD2 (5 bases each). The length of the CDR3 is 15 residues. Trimming left V 8 bases short and J 1 base short, with 12 bases between. CDR1 is SEHNR, CDR2 FQNEAQ, per germline (reference sequence). As DNA, the CDR3 is TGTGCCAGCCCAATGGGGGATTCTGGGGCCAACGTCCTGACTTTC. Protein: CASPMGDSGANVLTF.

The gene calls are TRBV29-1 and TRBJ2-7; 7 nucleotides align to TRBD1. The CDR3 loop spans 13 amino acids. Germline lookup yields CDR1 SQVTM and CDR2 ANQGSEA. Losses at the gene ends were 3 bases for V and 4 bases for J; bases not matched to a gene: 6. In DNA, the CDR3 is TGCAGCGTTGATACAGGGGTAGGGTACGAGCAGTACTTC. It is translated as CSVDTGVGYEQYF.

This chain joins TRBV2 and TRBJ1-5, with 10 bases fitting TRBD1. The trim removed 4 bases at V and 7 bases at J, leaving 4 bases unmatched. The CDR3 is made up of 14 amino acids. Germline assignment: CDR1 SNHLY and CDR2 FYNNEI. The CDR3 region is CASSAGQGGQPQHF. The DNA of the CDR3 is TGTGCCAGCAGTGCCGGACAGGGGGGACAGCCCCAGCATTTT.

The rearrangement joins TRBV10-3 to TRBJ2-7, with D maybe TRBD2 (6 bases). V was cut by 3 bases and J by 0 bases, with 12 bases left in between. This CDR3 comprises 15 residues. Germline V lookup: CDR1 ENHRY, CDR2 SYGVKD. CDR3 loop: CAISDSAGYSYEQYF. In nucleotides, the CDR3 is TGTGCCATCAGTGATAGCGCGGGGTACTCCTACGAGCAGTACTTC.

This chain connects TRBV7-8 to TRBJ2-5, with unresolved D. Per the germline V gene, CDR1 is SGHVS and CDR2 is FQNEAQ. The CDR3 contains 14 residues. V was cut by 3 bases and J by 3 bases, with 11 bases left in between. Written as DNA, the CDR3 is TGTGCCAGCAGCTTGTACGAAGACAAAGAGACCCAGTACTTC. This gives the protein CASSLYEDKETQYF.

The gene calls are TRBV7-3 and TRBJ1-3; D not certain. Germline CDR1 and CDR2: SGHTA and FQGTGA. The V end lost 5 bases, the J end lost 0 bases, and 8 bases lay between the germline ends. CDR3 size: 14 residues. CDR3 DNA: TGTGCCAGCAGCCCCGGCCTCTCTGGAAACACCATATATTTT. Translated: CASSPGLSGNTIYF.

The chain employs TRBV6-1 and TRBJ2-2; unclear D gene. This CDR3 contains 14 residues. In germline, CDR1 is MNHNS, CDR2 SASEGT. The V gene lost 7 bases and the J gene lost 1 base, with 10 bases spanning the gap. CDR3 in amino acids: CASIRQMNTGELFF. Written as DNA, the CDR3 is TGTGCCAGCATTCGGCAAATGAACACCGGGGAGCTGTTTTTT.

Concerning this clone itself: The junction does not match germline at one end; this may be a read error. The J gene is TRBJ2-7, the V gene TRBV19; 7 bases match TRBD2. The CDR3 loop spans 15 amino acids. In germline, CDR1 is LNHDA, CDR2 SQIVND (reference sequence). The CDR3 DNA reads as TGTGCCAGTAGGATAGCGTACCAACTAGCGACCGAGCAGTACTTC. This sequence encodes CASRIAYQLATEQYF.

The chain is built from TRBV7-8 and TRBJ2-2, with 7 bases lining up with TRBD2. The CDR3 totals 21 residues. V trimming: 2 bases; J trimming: 2 bases; junction bases outside the gene matches: 20. Germline CDR1 is SGHVS and CDR2 is FQNEAQ. CDR3 amino acids: CASSLTPDRTRSTLNTGELFF. The CDR3 region has the DNA TGTGCCAGCAGCTTAACCCCGGATCGGACTAGGAGTACTTTAAACACCGGGGAGCTGTTTTTT.

This sequence joins TRBV6-1 and TRBJ1-5, with 8 bases aligning to TRBD1. The J segment lost 5 bases and the V segment lost 5 bases, leaving 2 bases of the junction unmatched. Germline CDR1 MNHNS, CDR2 SASEGT. The CDR3 consists of 13 residues. The CDR3 protein is CASSSQGDQPQHF. Written as DNA, the CDR3 is TGTGCCAGCAGTTCACAGGGGGATCAGCCCCAGCATTTT.

V is TRBV5-1 and J is TRBJ2-5; TRBD2 agrees at 7 bases. CDR3 length: 16 amino acids. Trimming cost V 2 bases and J 5 bases; bases outside gene matches: 12. Germline values: CDR1 SGHRS, CDR2 YFSETQ. The CDR3 bases are TGCGCCAGCAGCTTTTGTCGTGGGGGGGAATCTGAGACCCAGTACTTC. This translates into CASSFCRGGESETQYF.

V usage is TRBV5-5 and J usage is TRBJ2-5, with a tentative D call TRBD2 (6 bases). The germline V gene encodes CDR1 SGHKS and CDR2 YYEKEE (reference sequence). CDR3 size: 15 residues. With 2 bases removed from V and 7 bases from J, the gap between germline ends came to 18 bases. The CDR3 DNA reads as TGTGCCAGCAGCTTAGCGGGCATGGGCCAGTGGACCCAGTACTTC. This codes for CASSLAGMGQWTQYF.

The V and J genes are TRBV29-1 and TRBJ1-1; D remains unclear. The germline V gene has CDR1 SQVTM and CDR2 ANQGSEA. There are 9 residues in the CDR3. The germline V and J ends were trimmed by 3 bases and 10 bases, with 6 bases remaining between them. The DNA of the CDR3 is TGCAGCGTTGATCTAGGAGCTTTCTTT. As protein: CSVDLGAFF.

The V and J genes are TRBV4-3 and TRBJ1-4, with unresolved D. This CDR3 comprises 18 residues. Germline assignment: CDR1 LGHNA and CDR2 YSLEER. The V end lost 0 bases, the J end lost 7 bases, and 21 bases lay between the germline ends. The CDR3 DNA follows: TGCGCCAGCAGCCAAGATATCCCCTCTCCGCCAAACCGTGAAAAACTGTTTTTT. Amino acid sequence: CASSQDIPSPPNREKLFF.

V and J are TRBV7-2 and TRBJ1-2, with D perhaps TRBD1 (6 bases). V lost 5 bases to trimming and J lost 7 bases, with 14 bases between them. There are 13 residues in the CDR3. Looked up from germline, CDR1 is SGHTA and CDR2 is FQGNSA. CDR3 sequence reads: CASSNDRIGGYTF. In DNA, the CDR3 is TGTGCCAGCAGCAATGACAGGATAGGTGGCTACACCTTC.

The genes are TRBV7-8 and TRBJ2-1; tentatively, D is TRBD2 (6 bases). CDR3 length: 15 residues. The germline V and J ends were trimmed by 5 bases and 6 bases, with 17 bases remaining between them. Germline assignment: CDR1 SGHVS and CDR2 FQNEAQ. The CDR3 bases are TGTGCCAGCAGCGCAGCGGCGGGAACTGTCAATGAGCAGTTCTTC. Protein product: CASSAAAGTVNEQFF.

This clone was seen a single time. J is TRBJ2-7 and V is TRBV6-1, with 7 bases matching TRBD1. The CDR3 totals 13 residues. The V gene end was trimmed by 7 bases and the J gene end by 6 bases; junction bases not matched to a gene: 9. Germline V gives CDR1 MNHNS, CDR2 SASEGT. CDR3 DNA: TGTGCCAGCACTGACCCATACAGGGGCGAGCAGTACTTC. Its protein is CASTDPYRGEQYF.

This clone has only a few counts. The chain carries TRBV7-9 and TRBJ1-2; TRBD1 agrees at 7 bases. Germline V gene data show CDR1 as SEHNR and CDR2 as FQNEAQ (reference sequence). With 5 bases clipped from V and 4 bases from J, the junction kept 4 bases outside the gene matches. There are 13 residues in the CDR3. In DNA form, the CDR3 reads TGTGCCAGCAGCCAGGACAGGCCCTATGGCTACACCTTC. Translating it yields CASSQDRPYGYTF.

The rearrangement uses TRBV6-1 and TRBJ1-2; 9 positions match TRBD1. The CDR3 is made up of 14 amino acids. Germline loops: CDR1 MNHNS, CDR2 SASEGT. V dropped 2 bases and J dropped 7; count of bases not matched to a gene: 5. Here the CDR3 reads CASSEQGQGSGYTF. The CDR3 DNA sequence: TGTGCCAGCAGTGAACAAGGACAGGGGTCTGGCTACACCTTC.